This T cell receptor (beta chain) was retrieved from a study of blood T cell repertoires in COVID-19. V was pared by 4 bases and J by 6 bases, with 15 bases between. The CDR3 totals 15 residues. From germline, CDR1 is MGHRA and CDR2 YSYEKL. The protocol was immunoSEQ multiplex PCR, while the TCRdb copy is restricted to in-frame clones and leaves out a portion. The sample carries a few hundred thousand clones, roughly 88% recorded once. This sequence joins TRBV4-1 and TRBJ1-4; D may be TRBD1 (6 bases). Sequences were obtained from peripheral blood. This receptor was taken from a woman aged 50 to 65 with active or convalescent COVID-19. The CDR3, as DNA: TGCGCCAGCAGCCGGCGGGCGGGGGCCGATGAAAAACTGTTTTTT. It yields the protein CASSRRAGADEKLFF.